This T cell receptor beta chain was documented in a study of beta chain features in type 1 diabetes. Expressed TCRB transcripts were sequenced, since all the RNA that had been isolated was reverse transcribed. An average of about 3.5 million reads was obtained for naive, central memory and regulatory T cell samples. The repertoire was sequenced with immunoSEQ multiplex PCR; TCRdb's copy has only in-frame clones and lacks some. Seen here are hundreds of thousands of clones, approximately 10% observed once, and the top ten hold approximately 0.05%. Germline CDR1 KGHSH, CDR2 LQKENI. CDR3 length: 14 residues. The germline V and J ends were trimmed by 2 bases and 5 bases, with 12 bases remaining between them.

The sequence was collected from a woman between 18 and 29 years old in good health. The chain recombines TRBV18 with TRBJ2-5; D remains unclear. The sequenced sample consisted of naive CD4+ T cells from blood. The CDR3: CASSPDLSLETQYF. CDR3 coding DNA: TGTGCCAGCTCACCAGATCTCTCTTTGGAGACCCAGTACTTC.